This entry lists 12 T cell receptor beta chains sequenced from one sample in a study of blood T cell repertoires in COVID-19. Libraries were prepared by immunoSEQ multiplex PCR; TCRdb keeps only in-frame clonotypes and omits some of them. The sample has 150,000 to 250,000 clones; around 82% are singletons. Source material: PBMCs or T cells enriched from blood (not recorded which). Receptors originate from a man aged 35 to 55 who had recovered from COVID-19.

The rearrangement joins TRBV2 to TRBJ1-3; the match to TRBD1 covers 8 bases. Germline CDR1 reads SNHLY; CDR2 reads FYNNEI. The CDR3 loop spans 15 amino acids. V was clipped by 2 bases and J by 4 bases; unmatched bases: 4. For the CDR3, the DNA is TGTGCCAGCAGTGAAATGGGACAGGAGGGAAACACCATATATTTT. Encoded protein: CASSEMGQEGNTIYF.

The DNA of the CDR3 is TGTGCCAGCAGCCCTGTGGCGACTAGCGGGTACAATGAGCAGTTCTTC. Protein sequence: CASSPVATSGYNEQFF. The gene calls are TRBV5-6 and TRBJ2-1, with TRBD2 identical over 10 bases. Germline values: CDR1 SGHDT, CDR2 YYEEEE. This CDR3 spans 16 amino acids. After removal of 4 bases from V and 4 bases from J, the junction contained 8 bases not matched to a gene.

The genes are TRBV19 and TRBJ1-3; D possibly corresponds to TRBD1 (5 bases). The germline V gene has CDR1 LNHDA and CDR2 SQIVND (reference sequence). Between the trimmed V and J ends, which lost 7 bases and 8 bases, there was a span of 18 bases. The CDR3 extends over 14 amino acids. The CDR3 loop is CASIHVGDRYTIYF. Written as DNA, the CDR3 is TGTGCCAGTATTCATGTAGGGGATCGATACACCATATATTTT.

The rearrangement joins TRBV3-1 (or the pseudogene TRBV3-2) to TRBJ2-7; no reliable D call. Germline assignment: CDR1 LGHDT and CDR2 YNNKEL (reference sequence). Trimming shortened V by 4 bases and J by 1 base, and 8 bases separated the two germline ends. The CDR3 length is 13 residues. CDR3 sequence: CASSPTHSYEQYF. In DNA, the CDR3 is TGTGCCAGCAGCCCGACTCATTCCTACGAGCAGTACTTC.

This chain uses TRBV5-1 with TRBJ2-1, with TRBD2 matching 9 bases. The junction had 17 bases not matched to a gene; V was cut back by 8 bases and J by 5 bases. The CDR3 totals 17 residues. Germline CDR1 is SGHRS and CDR2 is YFSETQ. DNA of the CDR3: TGCGCCAGTCAACGGTGGGGCTCCGGGACTAGCAACAATGAGCAGTTCTTC. It is translated as CASQRWGSGTSNNEQFF.

The chain joins TRBV12-1 to TRBJ1-3; the DNA was not used to check the table's D call, TRBD1. TRBV12-1 corresponds to a pseudogene. The CDR3 runs 20 residues. The DNA of the CDR3 is TGTGCCAGCAGCTCCCTCAGGGGGACAGAGGCACCGAGCTCTGGAAACACCATATATTTT. This encodes CASSSLRGTEAPSSGNTIYF.

The chain employs TRBV18 and TRBJ1-4, with D uncertain. This CDR3 has 15 residues. Germline CDR1 reads KGHSH; CDR2 reads LQKENI. The V and J ends lost 2 bases and 7 bases respectively, with 14 bases between them. CDR3 nucleotide sequence: TGTGCCAGCTCACCAGGGCAGGATAGAAGTGAAAAACTGTTTTTT. Amino acid sequence: CASSPGQDRSEKLFF.

The V gene is TRBV2, the J gene TRBJ2-1; D might be TRBD1 (5 bases). V lost 1 base to trimming and J lost 8 bases, with 15 bases between them. This CDR3 spans 15 amino acids. Germline V gene data show CDR1 as SNHLY and CDR2 as FYNNEI. The CDR3 bases are TGTGCCAGCAGTGAAGGGACCCAGGGTGTCGATGAGCAGTTCTTC. Its protein product is CASSEGTQGVDEQFF.

The genes are TRBV19 and TRBJ1-5; 7 bases fit TRBD1. The CDR3 has 15 amino acids. Germline V lookup: CDR1 LNHDA, CDR2 SQIVND (reference sequence). V lost 2 bases, J lost 4 bases, and 5 bases stayed unmatched. CDR3 nucleotide sequence: TGTGCCAGTAGTATATCGACAGGGACGAATCAGCCCCAGCATTTT. Translating it yields CASSISTGTNQPQHF. The full variable domain, with the rest looked up from reference TRBV19 and TRBJ1-5, is DGGITQSPKYLFRKEGQNVTLSCEQNLNHDAMYWYRQDPGQGLRLIYYSQIVNDFQKGDIAEGYSVSREKKESFPLTVTSAQKNPTAFYLCASSISTGTNQPQHFGDGTRLSIL.

This chain joins TRBV7-9 and TRBJ1-2; a possible D gene is TRBD1 (5 bases). The CDR3 runs 14 residues. Per germline, CDR1 SEHNR and CDR2 FQNEAQ (reference sequence). V was shortened by 0 bases and J by 4 bases, with 9 bases between the two germline ends. In DNA, the CDR3 is TGTGCCAGCAGCTTAGCCGGGGGATCCTATGGCTACACCTTC. Translating it yields CASSLAGGSYGYTF.

This clone has more than one count but fewer than ten. Written as DNA, the CDR3 is TGTGCCAGCAGTAGGACAGGGGGATACACCATATATTTT. Protein: CASSRTGGYTIYF. V is TRBV6-5 and J is TRBJ1-3; TRBD1 aligns across 10 bases. The CDR3 has 13 amino acids. Germline V lookup: CDR1 MNHEY, CDR2 SVGAGI. Trimming at V came to 5 bases and at J to 8 bases, leaving 3 bases not matched to a gene.

This clone came up a few times. The chain couples TRBV6-6 to TRBJ2-3, with D uncertain. Trimming left V 0 bases short and J 10 bases short, with 11 bases between. This CDR3 contains 13 residues. Germline CDR1 and CDR2: MNHNY and SVGAGI (reference sequence). The CDR3 here is CASSYSGSRAQYF. The CDR3 DNA reads as TGTGCCAGCAGTTACTCAGGATCCCGGGCGCAGTATTTT.